These 9 T cell receptor beta chains were sequenced from one sample in a study of early T cells in non-severe SARS-CoV-2 infection. TCRdb independently ran MiXCR on the 5' RACE reads; one entry per CDR3 protein. Among about 64,000 distinct CDR3 sequences listed, just over 20% were seen once. Sequenced here: whole blood, sampled at baseline. The source is an adult who was a healthcare worker with PCR-confirmed SARS-CoV-2 infection or an uninfected control (not recorded which).

In this sample, this clonotype turned up a few times. The V call is TRBV20-1, the J call TRBJ2-3; 10 bases line up with TRBD2. V was clipped by 1 base and J by 7 bases; unmatched bases: 8. This CDR3 spans 15 amino acids. From germline, CDR1 is DFQATT and CDR2 SNEGSKA (reference sequence). The DNA of the CDR3 is TGCAGTGCTAGAGTCTTAGCGGGGGGTCCGAATACGCAGTATTTT. Its translation: CSARVLAGGPNTQYF.

This clonotype was observed a handful of times. The V gene is TRBV20-1, the J gene TRBJ2-1, with a tentative D call TRBD1 (5 bases). Trimming removed 7 bases at V and 0 bases at J, with 13 bases between. Germline V gene data show CDR1 as DFQATT and CDR2 as SNEGSKA (reference sequence). The CDR3 sequence is 14 residues long. CDR3 DNA: TGCAGTGTCTCTCGGACAATCTCCTACAATGAGCAGTTCTTC. Its protein is CSVSRTISYNEQFF.

A few counts support this clonotype. The chain has TRBV12-3 or TRBV12-4 and TRBJ2-2; 7 nucleotides line up with TRBD1. Trimming cost V 6 bases and J 0 bases; bases outside gene matches: 4. There are 15 residues in the CDR3. The CDR3 sequence: CASRQGSSNTGELFF. The CDR3, as DNA: TGTGCCAGCAGACAGGGGTCATCGAACACCGGGGAGCTGTTTTTT.

The chain has TRBV6-6 and TRBJ1-1; D is unresolved. With 0 bases removed from V and 5 bases from J, the gap between germline ends came to 7 bases. In germline, CDR1 is MNHNY, CDR2 SVGAGI (reference sequence). The CDR3 sequence is 13 residues long. The CDR3 reads CASSYSGLTEAFF. The CDR3 DNA follows: TGTGCCAGCAGTTACTCCGGGTTGACTGAAGCTTTCTTT.

The chain recombines TRBV13 with TRBJ2-4; D perhaps matches TRBD2 (5 bases). This CDR3 spans 14 amino acids. Germline CDR1 reads PRHDT; CDR2 reads FYEKMQ (reference sequence). V lost 4 bases and J lost 1, with 8 bases in between. CDR3 bases: TGTGCCAGCAGCTCCACGGGGGCCAAAAACATTCAGTACTTC. Translated: CASSSTGAKNIQYF.

The V gene is TRBV7-9, the J gene TRBJ2-7, with unresolved D. The CDR3 loop spans 14 amino acids. Germline loops: CDR1 SEHNR, CDR2 FQNEAQ (reference sequence). Trimming removed 0 bases at V and 0 bases at J, with 6 bases between. The CDR3, as DNA: TGTGCCAGCAGCTTAGCGGCAGCCTCCTACGAGCAGTACTTC. Translated, it gives CASSLAAASYEQYF.

V and J are TRBV7-8 and TRBJ2-5; D is perhaps TRBD1 (6 bases). The CDR3 sequence is 14 residues long. V lost 6 bases, J lost 4 bases, and 15 bases lay in between. Germline CDR1 is SGHVS and CDR2 is FQNEAQ. This CDR3 is CASSEQGLSETQYF. The DNA of the CDR3 is TGTGCCAGCAGTGAACAGGGTTTGTCAGAGACCCAGTACTTC.

The sample holds a few counts of this clonotype. V gene TRBV5-4 combines with J gene TRBJ1-2; 7 nucleotides align to TRBD1. The junction had 9 bases not matched to a gene; V was cut back by 3 bases and J by 4 bases. The germline gives CDR1 SGHNT, CDR2 YYREEE (reference sequence). This CDR3 has 15 amino acids. The CDR3 region has the DNA TGTGCCAGCAGCTCGGCCTGGACAGGCTTCTATGGCTACACCTTC. Protein product: CASSSAWTGFYGYTF.

The rearrangement links TRBV19 to TRBJ2-7; 9 bases map to TRBD2. The germline CDR1 and CDR2 sequences are LNHDA and SQIVND (reference sequence). The CDR3 loop spans 17 amino acids. Germline trimming cut 5 bases from V and 2 bases from J; bases unmatched to any gene: 13. DNA for the CDR3: TGTGCCAGTAGTGCCTCGACTAGCGGAGTTATGACCTACGAGCAGTACTTC. Translated, it gives CASSASTSGVMTYEQYF.